A single TCR beta chain is shown here with its context. CDR1 is SGHRS and CDR2 is YFSETQ in the germline V gene. V gave up 0 bases and J gave up 4 bases; unmatched junction bases: 4. This CDR3 comprises 15 residues. The data derive from a study of blood T cell repertoires in COVID-19. Study in general: T cells, B-cell-depleted T cells, or PBMCs provided the cDNA or gDNA that served as material.

Original handling: From reference gene primer amplification, estimates of nucleated cell counts were derived. This table comes from immunoSEQ multiplex PCR, and its TCRdb copy is limited to in-frame clones, with some not included. That table supplies the V and J calls and clone size; D and trimming were determined from the DNA. The sample yields about 100,000 clones, around 90% seen once. J is TRBJ1-5 and V is TRBV5-1; TRBD1 matches 7 bases. Material: peripheral blood. This receptor was obtained from a human donor with COVID-19, enrolled during active disease. The donor label of this sample is uncertain. Here the CDR3 DNA reads TGCGCCAGCAGCTTGGACGGACAGGTGAATCAGCCCCAGCATTTT. As protein: CASSLDGQVNQPQHF.